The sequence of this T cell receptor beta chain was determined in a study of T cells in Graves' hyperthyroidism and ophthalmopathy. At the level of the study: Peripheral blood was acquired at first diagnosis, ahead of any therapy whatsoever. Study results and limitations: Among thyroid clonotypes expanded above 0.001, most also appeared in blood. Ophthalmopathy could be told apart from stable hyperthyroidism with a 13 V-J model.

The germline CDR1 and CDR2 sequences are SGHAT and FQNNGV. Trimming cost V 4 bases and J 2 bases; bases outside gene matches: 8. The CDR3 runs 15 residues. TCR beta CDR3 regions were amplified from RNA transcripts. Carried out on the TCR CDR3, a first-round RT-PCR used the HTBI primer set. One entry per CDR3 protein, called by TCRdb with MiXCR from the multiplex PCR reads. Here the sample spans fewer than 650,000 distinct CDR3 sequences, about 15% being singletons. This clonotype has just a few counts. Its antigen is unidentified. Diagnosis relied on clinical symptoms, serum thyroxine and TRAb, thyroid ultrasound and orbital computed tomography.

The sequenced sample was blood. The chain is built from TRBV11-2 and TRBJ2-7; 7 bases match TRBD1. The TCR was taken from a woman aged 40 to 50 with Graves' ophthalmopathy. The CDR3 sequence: CASSSRWDRPYEQYF. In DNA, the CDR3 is TGTGCCAGCAGCTCCAGGTGGGACAGACCCTACGAGCAGTACTTC.